The rows below give T cell receptor beta chains drawn from one sample of a study of cytomegalovirus exposure and HLA in healthy donors. Assay used: immunoSEQ multiplex PCR; TCRdb lists only in-frame clones, some missing. The table includes about 130,000 clones, more than 8% detected once. Sequenced: PBMCs. Source of these receptors: a man aged 45 to 65 in good health and CMV-seronegative. Both conserved end residues are part of each CDR3. Size tells how often a clone was seen (once, few, many) or the class of an expanded clone, and some rows leave it out.

clone_size v_call cdr3_aa
few TRBV7-9 CATKGASGSLTDTQYF
few TRBV12-5 CASAGGQLGLSPLHF
. TRBV19 CASSTRQGTEAFF
. TRBV11-2 CASSFTGGSTGELFF
few TRBV4-2 CASSQELNRGRLFF
. TRBV7-3 CASSPRGQGSNTEAFF
few TRBV2 CASSIEGDRRLYGYTF
. TRBV7-2 CASSLASGRSNTGELFF
. TRBV9 CASSGAGAYEQYF
. TRBV27 CASSWRDLTDTQYF
. TRBV5-4 CASSPGSVSGELFF
few TRBV29-1 CSVEEIRGIGYEQYF
. TRBV6-1 CASARGNSNQPQHF
. TRBV6-5 CASRPVGTAGNTIYF
few TRBV19 CASSPDRGAGNTIYF
. TRBV5-1 CASSLRLAGGPTDTQYF
. TRBV7-9 CASSLAMVDSQSSYNEQFF
. TRBV4-1 CASSQDFAGGPYNEQFF
few TRBV5-4 CASSDRETKVGEQYF
. TRBV29-1 CSAGQGATGNTIYF
. TRBV28 CAIDPTGGQGARVGGYTF
. TRBV19 CASRDDRGGNEKLFF
. TRBV28 CASTVSGKVWEQYF
few TRBV5-1 CASSPTGARAPQHF
. TRBV19 CASTGREDNSPLHF
few TRBV18 CASSPRGDTQYF
. TRBV6-5 CASSYWTADNSPLHF
. TRBV6-5 CASRTHTSTNEKLFF
few TRBV19 CASSSGSSSHPGQPQHF
few TRBV5-1 CASSLEVARTTQYF
few TRBV5-1 CASSQDRNSYEQYF
. TRBV19 CASSIGAGRVNTEASF
few TRBV9 CASSGRESNQPQHF
. TRBV25-1 CASSEYVGVGETQYF
few TRBV30 CAWSSLRGAIRSDEQFF
. TRBV4-1 CASSQEQPNTEAFF
few TRBV11-2 CASSLAVLDNEQFF
few TRBV7-2 CASSIPSGGTDTQYF